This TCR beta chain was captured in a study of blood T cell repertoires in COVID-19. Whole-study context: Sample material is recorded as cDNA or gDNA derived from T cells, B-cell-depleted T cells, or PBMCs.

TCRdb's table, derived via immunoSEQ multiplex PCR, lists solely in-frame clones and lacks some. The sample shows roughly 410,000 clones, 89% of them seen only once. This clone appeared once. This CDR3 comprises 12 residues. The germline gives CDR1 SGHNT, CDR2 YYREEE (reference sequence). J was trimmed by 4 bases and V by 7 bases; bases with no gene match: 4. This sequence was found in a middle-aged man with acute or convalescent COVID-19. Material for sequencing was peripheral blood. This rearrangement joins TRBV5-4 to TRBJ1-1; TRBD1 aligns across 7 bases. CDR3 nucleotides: TGTGCCAGCGCCAGGGGGGCCACTGAAGCTTTCTTT. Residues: CASARGATEAFF.